This T cell receptor (beta chain) was recovered during a study of blood T cell repertoires in COVID-19. The CDR3 has 14 residues. V was shortened by 5 bases and J by 1 base, with 11 bases between the two germline ends. The V gene's germline CDR1 is KGHSH and CDR2 LQKENI. The protocol was immunoSEQ multiplex PCR, while the TCRdb copy is restricted to in-frame clones and leaves out a portion. The sample consists of 68,000 or so clones, approximately 80% of them appearing once. This sequence joins TRBV18 and TRBJ1-1; maybe TRBD1 (5 bases). Specimen: peripheral blood. The source of this sequence is a woman aged 50 to 65 with acute or convalescent COVID-19. CDR3 sequence: CASSAGATNTEAFF. The DNA of the CDR3 is TGTGCCAGCTCAGCTGGGGCAACGAACACTGAAGCTTTCTTT.